This T cell receptor beta chain was identified during a study of blood T cell repertoires in COVID-19. Study details: Sample material is recorded as cDNA or gDNA derived from T cells, B-cell-depleted T cells, or PBMCs.

Authors' analysis steps: How many nucleated cells were present was estimated from reference gene primer amplification. The data were produced by immunoSEQ multiplex PCR, yet TCRdb's version contains in-frame clones alone and is incomplete. D and trimming come from the DNA, and the V and J calls and clone size come from that table. The table has approximately 10,000 clones, roughly 80% seen once. Sequenced sample: peripheral blood. This sequence was found in a human donor in a cohort sampled during active COVID-19.

CDR3 sequence reads: CASSLTRGETKNIQYF. The DNA for the CDR3 is TGTGCCAGCAGCCTCACCCGAGGCGAGACCAAAAACATTCAGTACTTC. The rearrangement uses TRBV14 and TRBJ2-4; D call uncertain. Germline CDR1 SGHDN, CDR2 FVKESK. This CDR3 contains 16 residues. V gave up 4 bases and J gave up 2 bases, with 15 bases separating them.